Presented here are 12 T cell receptor beta chains from one specimen sequenced in a study of blood T cell repertoires in COVID-19. Clones were read by immunoSEQ multiplex PCR, and TCRdb kept only the in-frame ones, dropping some. The sample holds roughly 240,000 clones, roughly 88% seen once. Sequencing was carried out using PBMCs or T cells enriched from blood (not recorded which). These receptors were collected from a woman in her thirties or forties with acute COVID-19.

The chain employs TRBV6-5 and TRBJ1-4; D is perhaps TRBD1 (5 bases). V lost 2 bases and J lost 8, with 12 bases in between. Germline CDR1 reads MNHEY; CDR2 reads SVGAGI. This CDR3 region has 14 residues. As DNA, the CDR3 is TGTGCCAGCAGTTACACCCGGGACTCGGAAAAACTGTTTTTT. This translates into CASSYTRDSEKLFF.

This clone occurred a few times. This chain connects TRBV13 to TRBJ1-4; 9 nucleotides agree with TRBD1. The germline CDR1 and CDR2 sequences are PRHDT and FYEKMQ (reference sequence). The CDR3 has 15 amino acids. With 5 bases clipped from V and 6 bases from J, the junction kept 7 bases outside the gene matches. For the CDR3, the DNA is TGTGCCAGCAGCAGACGGACAGGGGTGCATGAAAAACTGTTTTTT. Protein product: CASSRRTGVHEKLFF.

A few counts support this clone. The chain carries TRBV19 and TRBJ1-1; D uncertain. This CDR3 comprises 14 residues. CDR1 is LNHDA and CDR2 is SQIVND in the germline V gene (reference sequence). V dropped 3 bases and J dropped 6 bases, with 14 bases sitting between them. The CDR3 bases are TGTGCCAGTAGTATTTCGAGACAAGCCCCTGAAGCTTTCTTT. Residues: CASSISRQAPEAFF.

Only a few counts were recorded for this clone. The chain carries TRBV3-1 (or the pseudogene TRBV3-2) and TRBJ2-3, with D possibly TRBD1 on 6 matching bases. The CDR3 consists of 13 residues. Germline lookup yields CDR1 LGHDT and CDR2 YNNKEL (reference sequence). Trimming pared 3 bases from V and 5 bases from J, leaving 9 bases between. The CDR3 region has the DNA TGTGCCAGCAGCCACACAGGGCGAGATACGCAGTATTTT. Translating it yields CASSHTGRDTQYF.

J is TRBJ1-4 and V is TRBV12-5; possible D gene TRBD1, 6 bases. Deletions cut 0 bases from V and 7 bases from J, with 12 bases between. Germline loops: CDR1 LGHNT, CDR2 FRNRAP. This CDR3 contains 15 residues. CDR3 bases: TGTGCTAGTGGTTTGGTACAGGGCGGTACTGAAAAACTGTTTTTT. It translates to CASGLVQGGTEKLFF.

DNA of the CDR3: TGTGCCAGTAGTATAGGTCAGGGAAGCGAAAAACTGTTTTTT. This translates into CASSIGQGSEKLFF. V usage is TRBV19 and J usage is TRBJ1-4, with D perhaps matching TRBD1 (5 bases). The CDR3 covers 14 residues. Germline V lookup: CDR1 LNHDA, CDR2 SQIVND (reference sequence). The germline V and J ends were trimmed by 1 base and 8 bases, with 11 bases remaining between them.

As concerns this clone: The same CDR3 is also encoded by other DNA sequences in this sample. CDR3 coding DNA: TGTGCCAGCAGCGTAGGGGGTAGCGGCTACAATGAGCAGTTCTTC. This sequence encodes CASSVGGSGYNEQFF. This chain uses TRBV9 with TRBJ2-1, with D possibly being TRBD2 (6 bases). V dropped 0 bases and J dropped 3 bases, with 10 bases sitting between them. The CDR3 has 15 residues. Germline V gene sequence: CDR1 SGDLS, CDR2 YYNGEE.

The chain employs TRBV6-5 and TRBJ1-1; perhaps TRBD1 as D (6 bases). Germline V gene sequence: CDR1 MNHEY, CDR2 SVGAGI. V shed 6 bases and J shed 1 base, with 12 bases lying between them. The CDR3 is 14 residues long. In DNA form, the CDR3 reads TGTGCCAGCAGGGGGGGGCAGAGGAACACTGAAGCTTTCTTT. Translating it yields CASRGGQRNTEAFF.

The genes are TRBV2 and TRBJ2-5; no firm D call. The CDR3 is 12 residues long. V was shortened by 7 bases and J by 5 bases, with 11 bases between the two germline ends. The V gene's germline CDR1 is SNHLY and CDR2 FYNNEI. CDR3 sequence (DNA): TGTGCCAGCACGGAGTTTTTGGAGACCCAGTACTTC. It encodes CASTEFLETQYF.

V gene TRBV6-5 combines with J gene TRBJ1-4, with D possibly being TRBD1 (6 bases). CDR1 is MNHEY and CDR2 is SVGAGI in the germline V gene. The CDR3 is made up of 15 amino acids. Trimming removed 4 bases from V and 7 bases from J, with 16 bases in between. CDR3 loop: CASSLTGGTGEKLFF. For the CDR3, the DNA is TGTGCCAGCAGTTTAACTGGGGGCACGGGTGAAAAACTGTTTTTT.

The rearrangement links TRBV18 to TRBJ2-1; 9 nucleotides align to TRBD2. The CDR3 sequence is 16 residues long. Germline lookup yields CDR1 KGHSH and CDR2 LQKENI. With V trimmed by 2 bases and J by 5 bases, 7 bases remained unmatched. DNA for the CDR3: TGTGCCAGCTCACCAATTATAGCGGGGGAGAACAATGAGCAGTTCTTC. The encoded protein is CASSPIIAGENNEQFF.

J is TRBJ1-1 and V is TRBV19, with D possibly TRBD1 on 6 matching bases. CDR3 size: 17 residues. Germline-derived CDR1 and CDR2 are LNHDA and SQIVND (reference sequence). Trimming pared 3 bases from V and 1 base from J, leaving 18 bases between. This chain's CDR3 is CASSIPLRQVPNTEAFF. The CDR3 DNA reads as TGTGCCAGTAGTATCCCCCTGCGACAGGTTCCGAACACTGAAGCTTTCTTT.